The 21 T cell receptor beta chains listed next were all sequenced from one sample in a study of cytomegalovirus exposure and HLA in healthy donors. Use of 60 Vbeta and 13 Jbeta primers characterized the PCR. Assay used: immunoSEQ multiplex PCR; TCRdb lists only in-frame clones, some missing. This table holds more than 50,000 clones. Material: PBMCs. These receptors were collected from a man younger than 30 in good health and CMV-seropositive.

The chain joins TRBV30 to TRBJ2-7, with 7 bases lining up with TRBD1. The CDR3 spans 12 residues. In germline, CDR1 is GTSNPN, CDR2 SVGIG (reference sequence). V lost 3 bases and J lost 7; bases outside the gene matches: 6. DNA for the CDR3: TGTGCCTGGAGATTAGGACAGGCGGAGCAGTACTTC. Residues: CAWRLGQAEQYF. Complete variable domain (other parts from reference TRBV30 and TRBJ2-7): SQTIHQWPATLVQPVGSPLSLECTVEGTSNPNLYWYRQAAGRGLQLLFYSVGIGQISSEVPQNLSASRPQDRQFILSSKKLLLSDSGFYLCAWRLGQAEQYFGPGTRLTVT.

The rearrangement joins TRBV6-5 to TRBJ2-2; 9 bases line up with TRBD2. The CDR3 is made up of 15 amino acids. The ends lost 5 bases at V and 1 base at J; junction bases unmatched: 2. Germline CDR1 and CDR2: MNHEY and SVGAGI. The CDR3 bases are TGTGCCAGCAGTCCGACTAGCGGGAACACCGGGGAGCTGTTTTTT. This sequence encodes CASSPTSGNTGELFF.

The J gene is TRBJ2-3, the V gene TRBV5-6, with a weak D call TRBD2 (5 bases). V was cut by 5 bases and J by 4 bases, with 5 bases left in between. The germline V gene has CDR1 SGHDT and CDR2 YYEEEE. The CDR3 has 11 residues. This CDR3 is CASRLADTQYF. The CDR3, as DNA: TGTGCCAGCAGACTAGCAGATACGCAGTATTTT. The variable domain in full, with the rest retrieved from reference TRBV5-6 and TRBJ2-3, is DAGVTQSPTHLIKTRGQQVTLRCSPKSGHDTVSWYQQALGQGPQFIFQYYEEEERQRGNFPDRFSGHQFPNYSSELNVNALLLGDSALYLCASRLADTQYFGPGTRLTVL.

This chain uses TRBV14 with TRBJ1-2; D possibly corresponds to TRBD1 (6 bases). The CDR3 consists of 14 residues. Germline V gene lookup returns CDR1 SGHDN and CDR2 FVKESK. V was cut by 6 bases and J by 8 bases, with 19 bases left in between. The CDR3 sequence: CASSLGQNPAGYTF. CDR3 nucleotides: TGTGCCAGCAGTCTAGGACAGAACCCGGCGGGCTACACCTTC.

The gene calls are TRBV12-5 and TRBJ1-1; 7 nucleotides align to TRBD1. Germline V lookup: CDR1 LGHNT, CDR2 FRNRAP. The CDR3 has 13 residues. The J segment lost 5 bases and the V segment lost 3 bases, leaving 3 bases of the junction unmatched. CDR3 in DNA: TGTGCTAGTGGTTTCGGGACAGTGACTGAAGCTTTCTTT. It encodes CASGFGTVTEAFF.

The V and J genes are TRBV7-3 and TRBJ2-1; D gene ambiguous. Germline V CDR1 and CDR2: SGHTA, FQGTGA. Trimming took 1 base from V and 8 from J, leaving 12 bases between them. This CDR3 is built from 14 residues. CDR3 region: CASSLNPSVDEQFF. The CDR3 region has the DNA TGTGCCAGCAGCTTAAATCCGAGTGTCGATGAGCAGTTCTTC.

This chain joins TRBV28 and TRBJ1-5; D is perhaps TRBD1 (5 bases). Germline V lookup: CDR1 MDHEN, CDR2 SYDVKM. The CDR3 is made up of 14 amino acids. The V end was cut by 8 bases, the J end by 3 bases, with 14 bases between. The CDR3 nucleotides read TGTGCCAGCTTGCGGGGCTTCCCCAATCAGCCCCAGCATTTT. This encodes CASLRGFPNQPQHF.

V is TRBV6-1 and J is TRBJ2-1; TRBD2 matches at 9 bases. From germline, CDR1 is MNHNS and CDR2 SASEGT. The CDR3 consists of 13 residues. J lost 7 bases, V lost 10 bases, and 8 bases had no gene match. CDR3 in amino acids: CATGREGYNEQFF. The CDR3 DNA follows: TGTGCCACAGGGCGGGAGGGTTATAATGAGCAGTTCTTC.

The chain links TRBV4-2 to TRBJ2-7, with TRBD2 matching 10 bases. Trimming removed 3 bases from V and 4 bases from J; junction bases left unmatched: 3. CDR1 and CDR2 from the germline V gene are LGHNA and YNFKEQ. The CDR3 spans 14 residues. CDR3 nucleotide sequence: TGTGCCAGCAGCCAGGAGACTAGCGGGTACGAGCAGTACTTC. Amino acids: CASSQETSGYEQYF.

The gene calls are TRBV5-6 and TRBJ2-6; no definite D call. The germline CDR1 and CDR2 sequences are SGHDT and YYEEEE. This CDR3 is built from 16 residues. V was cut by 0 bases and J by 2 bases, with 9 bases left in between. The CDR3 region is CASSLVWRTGANVLTF. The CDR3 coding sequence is TGTGCCAGCAGCTTGGTATGGCGGACTGGGGCCAACGTCCTGACTTTC.

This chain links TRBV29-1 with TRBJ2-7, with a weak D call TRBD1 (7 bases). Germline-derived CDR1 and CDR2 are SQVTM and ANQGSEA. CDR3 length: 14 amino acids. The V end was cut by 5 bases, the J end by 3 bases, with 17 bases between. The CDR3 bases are TGCAGCGTTTTTTTGGGGCAGGGGGGCTACGAGCAGTACTTC. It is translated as CSVFLGQGGYEQYF.

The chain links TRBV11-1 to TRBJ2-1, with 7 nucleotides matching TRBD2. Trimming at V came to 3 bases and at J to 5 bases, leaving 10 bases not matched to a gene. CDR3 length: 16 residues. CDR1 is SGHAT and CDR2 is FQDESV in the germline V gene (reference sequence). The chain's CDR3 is CASSFGRGRGDNEQFF. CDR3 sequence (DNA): TGTGCCAGCAGCTTCGGTCGCGGGAGAGGGGACAATGAGCAGTTCTTC.

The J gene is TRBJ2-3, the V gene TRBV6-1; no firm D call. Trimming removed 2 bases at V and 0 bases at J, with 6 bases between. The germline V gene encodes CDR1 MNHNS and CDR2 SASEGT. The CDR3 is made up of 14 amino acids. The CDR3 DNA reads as TGTGCCAGCAGTGAACCGGGTAGCACAGATACGCAGTATTTT. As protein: CASSEPGSTDTQYF.

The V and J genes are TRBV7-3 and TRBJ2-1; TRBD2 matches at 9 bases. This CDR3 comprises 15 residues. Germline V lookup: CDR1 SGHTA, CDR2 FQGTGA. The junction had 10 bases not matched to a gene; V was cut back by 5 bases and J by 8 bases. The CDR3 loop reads CASSASSGSVDEQFF. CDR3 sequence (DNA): TGTGCCAGCAGCGCTAGTAGCGGGAGCGTGGATGAGCAGTTCTTC.

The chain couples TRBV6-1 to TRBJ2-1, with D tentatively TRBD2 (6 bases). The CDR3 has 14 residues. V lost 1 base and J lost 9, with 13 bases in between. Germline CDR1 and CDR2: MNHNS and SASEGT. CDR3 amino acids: CASSEDGSFGEQFF. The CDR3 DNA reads TGTGCCAGCAGTGAAGACGGGAGCTTCGGTGAGCAGTTCTTC.

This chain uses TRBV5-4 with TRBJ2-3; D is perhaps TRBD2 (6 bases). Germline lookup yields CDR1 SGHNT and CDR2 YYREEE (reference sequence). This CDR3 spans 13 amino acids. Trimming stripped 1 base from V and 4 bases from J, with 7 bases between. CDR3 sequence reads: CASSLIAADTQYF. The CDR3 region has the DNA TGTGCCAGCAGCTTGATAGCGGCAGATACGCAGTATTTT. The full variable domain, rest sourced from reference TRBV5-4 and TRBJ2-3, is ETGVTQSPTHLIKTRGQQVTLRCSSQSGHNTVSWYQQALGQGPQFIFQYYREEENGRGNFPPRFSGLQFPNYSSELNVNALELDDSALYLCASSLIAADTQYFGPGTRLTVL.

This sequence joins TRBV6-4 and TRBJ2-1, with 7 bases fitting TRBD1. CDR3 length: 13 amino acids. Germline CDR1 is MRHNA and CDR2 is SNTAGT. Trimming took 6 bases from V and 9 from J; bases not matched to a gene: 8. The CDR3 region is CASRETGSGEQFF. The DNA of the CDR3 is TGTGCCAGCAGGGAGACAGGGTCAGGTGAGCAGTTCTTC.

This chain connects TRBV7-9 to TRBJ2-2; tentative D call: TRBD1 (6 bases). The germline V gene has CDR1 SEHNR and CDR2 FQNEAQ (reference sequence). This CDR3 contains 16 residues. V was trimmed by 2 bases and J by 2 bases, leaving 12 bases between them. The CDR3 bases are TGTGCCAGCAGCTTAAGGGACACTATTAACACCGGGGAGCTGTTTTTT. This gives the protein CASSLRDTINTGELFF.

The CDR3 DNA reads as TGTGCCAGCAGCCTTACCCGGTTGGGACAGGGGCTGATCGAGCAGTACTTC. This encodes CASSLTRLGQGLIEQYF. This chain connects TRBV13 to TRBJ2-7; 10 positions agree with TRBD1. Trimming at V came to 5 bases and at J to 6 bases, leaving 16 bases not matched to a gene. Germline CDR1 PRHDT, CDR2 FYEKMQ (reference sequence). CDR3 length: 17 amino acids.

This CDR3 reads CASSAPAGYEQYF. CDR3 nucleotides: TGTGCCAGCTCGGCCCCGGCGGGATACGAGCAGTACTTC. The chain couples TRBV18 to TRBJ2-7, with D possibly TRBD2 on 6 matching bases. V was shortened by 6 bases and J by 4 bases, with 13 bases between the two germline ends. Germline CDR1 KGHSH, CDR2 LQKENI. The CDR3 has 13 amino acids.

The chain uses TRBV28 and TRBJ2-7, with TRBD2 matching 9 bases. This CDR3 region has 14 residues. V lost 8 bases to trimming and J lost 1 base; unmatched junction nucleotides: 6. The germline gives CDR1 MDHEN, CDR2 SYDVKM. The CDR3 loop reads CASYPTSGSYEQYF. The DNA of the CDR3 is TGTGCCAGCTACCCGACTAGCGGTTCCTACGAGCAGTACTTC.